A selection of T cell receptor beta chains follows, all from one sample in a study of CD8+ T cells in alopecia areata. Method: immunoSEQ multiplex PCR; TCRdb's copy keeps in-frame clones and lacks some. Counted here are roughly 190,000 clones, approximately 60% occurring once; the ten biggest clones make up approximately 3.5%. The material sequenced was CD4+ T cells sorted from blood, taken at week 4, from a patient treated with tofacitinib. The receptors derive from a human donor with alopecia areata. CDR3s include the opening cysteine and the closing phenylalanine or tryptophan. The D gene is left open where the match is weak. Size values are once, few and many counts, or a class for expanded clones, and some rows have none.

.,TRBV7-2,TRBJ2-3,few,TGTGCCAGCAGCTTAGGGCGGACCGATCTACATACGCAGTATTTT,CASSLGRTDLHTQYF
.,TRBV6-1,TRBJ2-5,.,TGTGCCAGCAGGAGACAGCTTCCAAGGGGAGAGACCCAGTACTTC,CASRRQLPRGETQYF
.,TRBV29-1,TRBJ2-2,.,TGCAGCGTTGTTGCGGGGTCCACCGGGGAGCTGTTTTTT,CSVVAGSTGELFF
.,TRBV23-1,TRBJ2-1,.,TGCGCCAGCAGTCAATCCTCAGCGGCCTTGGTAGCGACCTACAATGAGCAGTTCTTC,CASSQSSAALVATYNEQFF
TRBD1,TRBV28,TRBJ1-2,.,TGTGCCAGCAGTTTATCGGGGACAGGAAACTATGGCTACACCTTC,CASSLSGTGNYGYTF
.,TRBV27,TRBJ2-5,.,TGTGCCAGCAGTGCGGGACAGCGGACGGAGACCCAGTACTTC,CASSAGQRTETQYF
.,TRBV9,TRBJ2-3,.,TGTGCCAGCAGCGTCGCCAGCCTCACAGATACGCAGTATTTT,CASSVASLTDTQYF
.,TRBV5-6,TRBJ2-7,.,TGTGCCAGCAGCCGACAGGGACTCCCCAACGAGCAGTACTTC,CASSRQGLPNEQYF
.,TRBV18,TRBJ1-2,.,TGTGCCAGCTCGCCGGAGACCGCAGGGTCGCATGGCTACACCTTC,CASSPETAGSHGYTF
TRBD2,TRBV10-3,TRBJ2-3,.,TGTGCCATCAGTAATAGCGGGGGGGCCTCTGATACGCAGTATTTT,CAISNSGGASDTQYF
.,TRBV25-1,TRBJ1-2,.,TGTGCCAGCAGTGAGAGGACTAGCTATGGCTACACCTTC,CASSERTSYGYTF
.,TRBV7-2,TRBJ2-3,.,TGTGCCAGCAGCTCCTCGTTCCCGGCAGATACGCAGTATTTT,CASSSSFPADTQYF
.,TRBV14,TRBJ2-6,few,TGTGCCAGCAGCCGAGTTTTGTACGGGGCCAACGTCCTGACTTTC,CASSRVLYGANVLTF
.,TRBV6-5,TRBJ2-7,.,TGTGCCAGCAGTACTATAGGTCTTCGGGACTACGAGCAGTACTTC,CASSTIGLRDYEQYF
TRBD1,TRBV27,TRBJ2-1,.,TGTGCCAGCAGTTTCGCGTACAGGGGGCTTTTCTACAATGAGCAGTTCTTC,CASSFAYRGLFYNEQFF
.,TRBV4-1,TRBJ2-7,.,TGCGCCAGCAGCCAACCTTTGGACAGCTCCTACGAGCAGTACTTC,CASSQPLDSSYEQYF
TRBD1,TRBV6-5,TRBJ1-6,.,TGTGCCAGCAGACACGGACAGGGGGCCCACTCACCCCTCCACTTT,CASRHGQGAHSPLHF
.,TRBV7-2,TRBJ2-7,few,TGTGCCAGCAGCTTAGTCTACGAGCAGTACTTC,CASSLVYEQYF
.,TRBV19,TRBJ2-3,few,TGTGCCAGTCCCCTTCCAGGGACGGTCGATGATTATACGCAGTATTTT,CASPLPGTVDDYTQYF
.,TRBV27,TRBJ1-1,.,TGTGCCAGCAGTTTAATAGGTACCTGGAACACTGAAGCTTTCTTT,CASSLIGTWNTEAFF
.,TRBV7-2,TRBJ2-6,few,TGTGCCAGCAGCTTAAGCCAGGCCTCTGGGGCCAACGTCCTGACTTTC,CASSLSQASGANVLTF
.,TRBV28,TRBJ2-6,.,TGTGCCAGCAGTTCCCGGGGTCCTGGGGCCAACGTCCTGACTTTC,CASSSRGPGANVLTF
TRBD1,TRBV28,TRBJ1-6,.,TGTGCCAGCAGAGGCGGGACAGGGGGCTCACCCCTCCACTTT,CASRGGTGGSPLHF
TRBD1,TRBV6-5,TRBJ1-6,once,TGTGCCAGCAGTTACGGGACAGATAATTCACCCCTCCACTTT,CASSYGTDNSPLHF
TRBD2,TRBV29-1,TRBJ2-5,.,TGCAGCGTTGGGGCTAGCGGGGGGGTGGAGACCCAGTACTTC,CSVGASGGVETQYF
.,TRBV2,TRBJ2-7,.,TGTGCCAGCAGCTGGCTCTCGGGGGCCTACGAGCAGTACTTC,CASSWLSGAYEQYF
.,TRBV13,TRBJ1-4,.,TGTGCCAGCAGCTTAGGGGGCAGCAGGTTCGGCGAAAAACTGTTTTTT,CASSLGGSRFGEKLFF
TRBD1,TRBV2,TRBJ1-5,once,TGTGCCAGCAGTGATCAGGGGGCCCAGCATTTT,CASSDQGAQHF
.,TRBV29-1,TRBJ1-5,.,TGCAGCGTCTGGACAGATAGCAATCAGCCCCAGCATTTT,CSVWTDSNQPQHF
.,TRBV25-1,TRBJ1-1,once,TGTGCCAGCAACGGACAGTTTGAAGCTTTCTTT,CASNGQFEAFF
.,TRBV30,TRBJ2-4,.,TGTGCCTGGAGTGTACGGCAAATAGCCAAAAACATTCAGTACTTC,CAWSVRQIAKNIQYF
TRBD1,TRBV6-5,TRBJ2-7,.,TGTGCCAGCAGCATTCCCGGGACAGGGGGCGTCGAGCAGTACTTC,CASSIPGTGGVEQYF
.,TRBV18,TRBJ2-1,.,TGTGCCAGCTCACACAGGGATCGGGTCAATGAGCAGTTCTTC,CASSHRDRVNEQFF
TRBD1,TRBV30,TRBJ1-1,.,TGTGCCTGGAGCGGAACAGGGGGAACTGAAGCTTTCTTT,CAWSGTGGTEAFF
TRBD1,TRBV7-9,TRBJ2-7,once,TGTGCCAGCAGCTTAGGTGGTGTGGGACAGGCATCCTACGAGCAGTACTTC,CASSLGGVGQASYEQYF
.,TRBV6-5,TRBJ2-7,.,TGTGCCACCCGGCCCGGGGGAGCCTACGAGCAGTACTTC,CATRPGGAYEQYF
.,TRBV29-1,TRBJ2-1,.,TGCAGCGTGACCATAGAAGACAATGAGCAGTTCTTC,CSVTIEDNEQFF
.,TRBV9,TRBJ2-7,few,TGTGCCAGCAGCGACCGGGACGGAACCTACGAGCAGTACTTC,CASSDRDGTYEQYF
TRBD1,TRBV11-2,TRBJ2-2,few,TGTGCCAGCAGCTTACAGGGGGCGGACACCGGGGAGCTGTTTTTT,CASSLQGADTGELFF
.,TRBV30,TRBJ2-3,.,TGTGCCTGGAGTACTGACTGGACAGATACGCAGTATTTT,CAWSTDWTDTQYF
.,TRBV19,TRBJ2-3,few,TGTGCCACCGTGGAGGGGGATACGCAGTATTTT,CATVEGDTQYF
.,TRBV6-5,TRBJ1-6,.,TGTGCCAGCAGAACGCGTACCTATAATTCACCCCTCCACTTT,CASRTRTYNSPLHF
TRBD1,TRBV29-1,TRBJ1-5,.,TGCAGCGTTGCCGGACAGGGGGCGGATCAGCCCCAGCATTTT,CSVAGQGADQPQHF